This T cell receptor (beta chain) stems from a study of T cell responses to AZD1222 COVID-19 vaccine. Study-wide results and limits: The donor group comprised mostly white British people and more females; the analysis possibly underestimated clonal diversity.

Regarding this clone: Its target is not known.

Produced via immunoSEQ multiplex PCR; TCRdb's table is partial and in-frame only. Here the sample spans under 200,000 clones, 90% being singletons. The length of the CDR3 is 15 residues. Germline CDR1 and CDR2: SQVTM and ANQGSEA. V was trimmed by 5 bases and J by 5 bases, leaving 20 bases between them. The starting material was peripheral blood, obtained on day 0 of AZD1222 vaccination. The receptor was derived from an adult in good health. J is TRBJ2-3 and V is TRBV29-1, with D possibly TRBD2 on 7 matching bases. As DNA, the CDR3 is TGCAGCGTTTTGTTTTGGGGGGGGCCGGGAGATACGCAGTATTTT. Its protein product is CSVLFWGGPGDTQYF.